What follows is one T cell receptor (beta chain) and its context. Its antigen is still unknown. The PCR made use of 60 Vbeta and 13 Jbeta primers. Profiled with immunoSEQ multiplex PCR; TCRdb holds only in-frame clones, not every one. The repertoire holds about 220,000 clones, with more than 60% as singletons. The data stem from a study of cytomegalovirus exposure and HLA in healthy donors. Study information: There were 85 million or so unique TCRs (from HLA-typed donors) in an early data release.

Whole-study findings and limits: The majority of CMV-associated TCR beta chains were reported as apparently HLA-restricted in a later analysis.

Sequenced sample: PBMCs. This receptor was taken from a woman younger than 45 in good health and CMV-seronegative.

CDR3 DNA sequence: TGTGCCAGCAGCTTCACAGAACCCTATGGCTACACCTTC. Translated: CASSFTEPYGYTF. The V call is TRBV7-2, the J call TRBJ1-2, with D unresolved. This CDR3 contains 13 residues. V was clipped by 3 bases and J by 4 bases, with 9 bases between them. Looked up from germline, CDR1 is SGHTA and CDR2 is FQGNSA.